These 9 T cell receptor beta chains came from one sample sequenced in a study of CD8 T cells in ankylosing spondylitis. TCRdb analysed the 5' RACE reads with MiXCR anew, one entry per CDR3 protein. The data contain tens of thousands of distinct CDR3 sequences, around 26% of them singletons. Sample: blood, either unsorted or a sorted T cell fraction (not recorded which). These receptors all stem from a male donor with ankylosing spondylitis or in good health (not recorded which).

This clonotype has just a few counts. This chain connects TRBV5-1 to TRBJ1-6; a possible D gene is TRBD1 (5 bases). V lost 4 bases and J 8 bases, leaving 22 bases between the germline ends. The germline CDR1 and CDR2 sequences are SGHRS and YFSETQ. The CDR3 is made up of 17 amino acids. For the CDR3, the DNA is TGCGCCAGCAGCGGGGGGGGAGGGGACGTTGCGGATTCACCCCTCCACTTT. Protein product: CASSGGGGDVADSPLHF.

The CDR3 DNA reads TGCAGCTCGGCTACTAGCGGAAACACCGGGGAGCTGTTTTTT. Its protein is CSSATSGNTGELFF. V gene TRBV29-1 combines with J gene TRBJ2-2, with 8 bases matching TRBD2. CDR3 size: 14 residues. Per the germline V gene, CDR1 is SQVTM and CDR2 is ANQGSEA. Unmatched junction bases numbered 7, after V lost 8 bases and J lost 2 bases.

V usage is TRBV18 and J usage is TRBJ1-1; D gene ambiguous. Trimming took off 3 bases at V and 0 bases at J, with 8 bases between the two ends. The CDR3 sequence is 14 residues long. Germline V CDR1 and CDR2: KGHSH, LQKENI. The CDR3 DNA reads TGTGCCAGCTCACCCAGACCCTTGAACACTGAAGCTTTCTTT. Residues: CASSPRPLNTEAFF.

Only a few counts were recorded for this clonotype. V usage is TRBV11-2 and J usage is TRBJ2-3; no reliable D call. Trimming cost V 11 bases and J 6 bases, with 12 bases left between them. From germline, CDR1 is SGHAT and CDR2 FQNNGV. The CDR3 is 11 amino acids. The CDR3 spells CACTIWDTQYF. The DNA for the CDR3 is TGTGCCTGCACGATCTGGGATACGCAGTATTTT.

The CDR3 sequence: CASSATLGQFVAGYTF. CDR3 bases: TGTGCCAGTAGTGCCACTCTGGGACAGTTTGTGGCTGGCTACACCTTC. The chain links TRBV19 to TRBJ1-2, with 7 nucleotides matching TRBD1. V lost 5 bases to trimming and J lost 7 bases; unmatched junction nucleotides: 16. The germline gives CDR1 LNHDA, CDR2 SQIVND (reference sequence). The CDR3 contains 16 residues.

The CDR3 bases are TGCGCCAGCAGCTACTACGGGACAGCCGGTAACACTGAAGCTTTCTTT. Its protein is CASSYYGTAGNTEAFF. The chain links TRBV5-1 to TRBJ1-1, with TRBD1 identical over 7 bases. Germline CDR1 and CDR2: SGHRS and YFSETQ. The length of the CDR3 is 16 residues. Losses at the gene ends were 3 bases for V and 2 bases for J; bases not matched to a gene: 10. Full variable domain (outside the CDR3, taken from reference TRBV5-1 and TRBJ1-1): KAGVTQTPRYLIKTRGQQVTLSCSPISGHRSVSWYQQTPGQGLQFLFEYFSETQRNKGNFPGRFSGRQFSNSRSEMNVSTLELGDSALYLCASSYYGTAGNTEAFFGQGTRLTVV.

The chain carries TRBV25-1 and TRBJ2-7; D is perhaps TRBD2 (5 bases). The CDR3 length is 11 residues. The germline CDR1 and CDR2 sequences are MGHDK and SYGVNS. V dropped 6 bases and J dropped 7 bases, with 10 bases sitting between them. The CDR3 DNA sequence: TGTGCCAGCAGGGAGGCGGGTGAGCAGTACTTC. It encodes CASREAGEQYF.

The rearrangement links TRBV7-9 to TRBJ2-1; D is unresolved. CDR3 length: 15 residues. CDR1 is SEHNR and CDR2 is FQNEAQ in the germline V gene (reference sequence). The V end was cut by 5 bases, the J end by 2 bases, with 13 bases between. CDR3 sequence (DNA): TGTGCCAGCAGCCCCGCCCAGGTAGCCTACAATGAGCAGTTCTTC. Its protein is CASSPAQVAYNEQFF.

In this sample, this clonotype turned up a few times. The V call is TRBV24-1, the J call TRBJ2-1; D is perhaps TRBD1 (6 bases). Germline loops: CDR1 KGHDR, CDR2 SFDVKD. The CDR3 loop spans 17 amino acids. The germline V and J ends were trimmed by 7 bases and 6 bases, with 24 bases remaining between them. This CDR3 is CATSDRSIIKGVNEQFF. The CDR3 DNA sequence: TGTGCCACCAGCGATCGATCTATTATAAAGGGGGTCAATGAGCAGTTCTTC.